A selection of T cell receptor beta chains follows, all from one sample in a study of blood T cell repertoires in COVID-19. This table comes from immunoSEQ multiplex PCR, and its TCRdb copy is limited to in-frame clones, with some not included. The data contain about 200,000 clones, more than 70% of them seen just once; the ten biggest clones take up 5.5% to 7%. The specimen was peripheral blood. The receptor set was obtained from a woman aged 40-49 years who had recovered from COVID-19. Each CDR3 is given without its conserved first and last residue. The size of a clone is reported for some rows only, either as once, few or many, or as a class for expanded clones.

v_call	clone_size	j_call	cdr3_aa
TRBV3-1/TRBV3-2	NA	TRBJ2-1	ASSQAGLVEQF
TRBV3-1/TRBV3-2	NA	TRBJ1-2	ASSHPWGQDYGYT
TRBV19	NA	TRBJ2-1	ASRELAGIDEQF
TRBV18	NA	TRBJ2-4	ASSPPSGRENIQY
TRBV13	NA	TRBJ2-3	ASSLGAGGYTQY
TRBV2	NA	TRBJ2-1	ASSEDEGGDLGYNEQF
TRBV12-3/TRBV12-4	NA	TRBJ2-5	ASSFLDQETQY
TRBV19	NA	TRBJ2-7	ASSSPTDGGSDEQY
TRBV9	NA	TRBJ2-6	ASSVARAADRTRSGANVLT
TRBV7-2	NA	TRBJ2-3	ASSLTVTRADTQY
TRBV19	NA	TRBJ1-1	ASSIGGHSKNTEAF
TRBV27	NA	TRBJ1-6	ASSSTPGRVNSPLH
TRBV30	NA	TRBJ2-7	AWRFTSGYSYEQY
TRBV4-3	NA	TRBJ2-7	ASSQDLPRLAGGRLAYEQY
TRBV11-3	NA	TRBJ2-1	ASSLDSAGAGYNEQF
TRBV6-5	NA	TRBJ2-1	ASSSWEGPYNEQF
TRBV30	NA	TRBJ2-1	AWRGTSGYNEQF
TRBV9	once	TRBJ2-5	ASSVNGQETQY
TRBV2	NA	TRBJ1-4	ATAWEEEKLF
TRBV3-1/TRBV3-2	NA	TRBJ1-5	ASSHGDRYNQPQH
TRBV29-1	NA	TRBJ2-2	SVPRTSGTAGELF
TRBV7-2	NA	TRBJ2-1	ASTSSTREGFFSYNEQF
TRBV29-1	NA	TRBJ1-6	SVGGTDNSPLH
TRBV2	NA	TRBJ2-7	ASRNRDSSYEQY
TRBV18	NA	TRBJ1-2	ASSPGWGENGYT
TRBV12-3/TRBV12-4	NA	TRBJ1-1	ASSFGQNTEAF
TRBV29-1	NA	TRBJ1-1	SGAWQGGTEAF
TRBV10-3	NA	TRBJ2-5	AIKSGGTGPETQY
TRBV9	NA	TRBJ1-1	ASSVSGGPYEAF
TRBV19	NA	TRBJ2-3	ASSVGLVTDTQY
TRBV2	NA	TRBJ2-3	ASRRGTSGRASDTQY
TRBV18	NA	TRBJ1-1	ASSPGVDRGRTEAF
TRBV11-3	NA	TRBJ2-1	ASSKERLYNEQF
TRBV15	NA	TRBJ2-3	ATSGTTGGFTDTQY
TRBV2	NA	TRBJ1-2	ASRNPRQGTRYGYT
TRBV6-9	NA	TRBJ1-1	ASSYSEGPNTEAF
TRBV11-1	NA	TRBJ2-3	ASSLGLAGETDTQY
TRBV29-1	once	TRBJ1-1	SVGGGRDTEAF
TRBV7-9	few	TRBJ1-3	ASSLVSGTTGNTIY
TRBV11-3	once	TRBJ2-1	ASSHREGPYNEQF
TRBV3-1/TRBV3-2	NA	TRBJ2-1	ASSHWRRLAPYNEQF
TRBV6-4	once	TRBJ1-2	ASRGADYGYT
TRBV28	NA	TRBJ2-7	ASSAGTGVYEQY